Below, 20 T cell receptor beta chains from the same sample are listed, as sequenced in a study of T cell repertoires in cytomegalovirus infection. TCRdb passed the reads through MiXCR, listing each CDR3 protein once. The sample comprises 150,000 to 200,000 distinct CDR3 sequences, 14% of which are singletons, and 25% to 30% rests with the top ten. Input material: PBMCs. These receptor sequences come from a human donor in good health (CMV status not recorded). Some clones in this sample may be carry-over from other donors' samples.

This clonotype was counted only a few times. This chain links TRBV11-2 with TRBJ2-3; D remains ambiguous. The CDR3 sequence is 14 residues long. Trimming removed 5 bases from V and 5 bases from J, with 14 bases in between. CDR1 is SGHAT, CDR2 FQNNGV, per germline. For the CDR3, the DNA is TGTGCCAGCAGCGGCCATAACTCCATAGATACGCAGTATTTT. Amino acid sequence: CASSGHNSIDTQYF.

A few counts support this clonotype. The V call is TRBV5-1, the J call TRBJ2-3; 8 nucleotides align to TRBD2. V lost 4 bases and J lost 5; bases outside the gene matches: 6. Germline V gene data show CDR1 as SGHRS and CDR2 as YFSETQ. The CDR3 runs to 14 residues. The CDR3, as DNA: TGCGCCAGCAGCCCCGGGGGGGCCATAGATACGCAGTATTTT. Translated: CASSPGGAIDTQYF.

This clonotype was counted between two and nine times. This chain uses TRBV29-1 with TRBJ1-2, with a weak D call TRBD1 (6 bases). Germline V gene sequence: CDR1 SQVTM, CDR2 ANQGSEA. The CDR3 length is 15 residues. Deletions cut 0 bases from V and 5 bases from J, with 16 bases between. CDR3 sequence reads: CSVEDLLRGLYGYTF. CDR3 DNA sequence: TGCAGCGTTGAAGATCTGCTACGGGGGCTGTATGGCTACACCTTC. The full variable domain, rest sourced from reference TRBV29-1 and TRBJ1-2, is SAVISQKPSRDICQRGTSLTIQCQVDSQVTMMFWYRQQPGQSLTLIATANQGSEATYESGFVIDKFPISRPNLTFSTLTVSNMSPEDSSIYLCSVEDLLRGLYGYTFGSGTRLTVV.

This clonotype was counted many times. The V call is TRBV6-2 or TRBV6-3, the J call TRBJ2-5; the match to TRBD2 covers 9 bases. Germline V gene lookup returns CDR1 MNHEY and CDR2 SVGEGT. The CDR3 loop spans 12 amino acids. V dropped 11 bases and J dropped 5; count of bases not matched to a gene: 6. Written as DNA, the CDR3 is TGTGCCGCGGCGGGAGGGTCGGAGACCCAGTACTTC. It yields the protein CAAAGGSETQYF.

This clonotype was picked up a small number of times. V usage is TRBV12-3 or TRBV12-4 and J usage is TRBJ1-6; D might be TRBD1 (5 bases). Trimming removed 3 bases at V and 7 bases at J, with 13 bases between. The CDR3 spans 15 residues. CDR3 protein: CASSFEGLRNSPLHF. The CDR3 DNA sequence: TGTGCCAGCAGTTTTGAGGGGTTGCGGAATTCACCCCTCCACTTT.

The V call is TRBV19, the J call TRBJ2-5; possibly TRBD1 or TRBD2 for D (5 bases each). The CDR3 extends over 15 amino acids. V dropped 2 bases and J dropped 1 base, with 11 bases sitting between them. CDR1 and CDR2 (germline): LNHDA, SQIVND (reference sequence). The CDR3 DNA sequence: TGTGCCAGTAGTATACCGGGACGCCTCCAAGAGACCCAGTACTTC. It is translated as CASSIPGRLQETQYF.

The chain couples TRBV12-3 or TRBV12-4 to TRBJ1-1; 9 bases match TRBD1. The CDR3 has 16 amino acids. V lost 1 base to trimming and J lost 5 bases; unmatched junction nucleotides: 8. The CDR3 nucleotides read TGTGCCAGCAGTTTAGGTTCAGGGACAGGGCATACTGAAGCTTTCTTT. Translated: CASSLGSGTGHTEAFF.

This clonotype appeared a few times. The chain uses TRBV29-1 and TRBJ2-7, with 9 bases identical to TRBD2. V dropped 5 bases and J dropped 2; count of bases not matched to a gene: 4. The CDR3 totals 13 residues. Germline values: CDR1 SQVTM, CDR2 ANQGSEA. The CDR3 loop reads CSVRSGGAYEQYF. The CDR3 nucleotides read TGCAGCGTTCGTAGCGGGGGAGCCTACGAGCAGTACTTC.

This chain links TRBV28 with TRBJ1-3, with 7 nucleotides matching TRBD1. The trim removed 6 bases at V and 4 bases at J, leaving 9 bases unmatched. The germline gives CDR1 MDHEN, CDR2 SYDVKM. The CDR3 consists of 15 residues. This chain's CDR3 is CASSYSRGFGNTIYF. The CDR3 coding sequence is TGTGCCAGCAGCTATAGCAGGGGGTTCGGAAACACCATATATTTT.

This chain joins TRBV20-1 and TRBJ2-5; 7 bases are shared with TRBD1. From germline, CDR1 is DFQATT and CDR2 SNEGSKA (reference sequence). This CDR3 region has 14 residues. After removal of 5 bases from V and 1 base from J, the junction contained 7 bases not matched to a gene. The CDR3 region has the DNA TGCAGTGCTGCCCCCGGGACAGTCCAAGAGACCCAGTACTTC. This gives the protein CSAAPGTVQETQYF.

V gene TRBV29-1 combines with J gene TRBJ1-2, with D possibly matching TRBD1 (5 bases). Germline CDR1 and CDR2: SQVTM and ANQGSEA. This CDR3 contains 12 residues. Deletions cut 7 bases from V and 4 bases from J, with 13 bases between. DNA for the CDR3: TGCAGCGGGGCCGGGGGACCCTATGGCTACACCTTC. Amino acid sequence: CSGAGGPYGYTF.

This clonotype came up many times. The chain links TRBV9 to TRBJ1-2; no clear D gene. CDR3 length: 13 residues. The germline CDR1 and CDR2 sequences are SGDLS and YYNGEE. Trimming took off 0 bases at V and 1 base at J, with 4 bases between the two ends. CDR3 region: CASSVGFNYGYTF. In DNA, the CDR3 is TGTGCCAGCAGCGTAGGGTTTAACTATGGCTACACCTTC.

This clonotype was counted at least ten times. The rearrangement uses TRBV7-9 and TRBJ2-1; D perhaps matches TRBD2 (5 bases). Trimming stripped 5 bases from V and 6 bases from J, with 23 bases between. CDR3 length: 17 amino acids. Germline V gene data show CDR1 as SEHNR and CDR2 as FQNEAQ (reference sequence). DNA for the CDR3: TGTGCCAGCAGCGCCGCTCCTAGCCGGGATATATCCAATGAGCAGTTCTTC. This sequence encodes CASSAAPSRDISNEQFF.

The rearrangement links TRBV5-1 to TRBJ2-7; TRBD2 might be the D (6 bases). Per germline, CDR1 SGHRS and CDR2 YFSETQ. The CDR3 is made up of 13 amino acids. Trimming took 6 bases from V and 4 from J, leaving 14 bases between them. The CDR3 bases are TGCGCCAGCAACCCGAGCGGGTCATACGAGCAGTACTTC. It yields the protein CASNPSGSYEQYF.

In this sample, this clonotype turned up many times. This chain connects TRBV7-2 to TRBJ2-7; D is unresolved. Trimming pared 5 bases from V and 2 bases from J, leaving 7 bases between. Germline values: CDR1 SGHTA, CDR2 FQGNSA. The CDR3 consists of 12 residues. The chain's CDR3 is CASSPSTYEQYF. The CDR3 DNA reads as TGTGCCAGCAGCCCGTCAACCTACGAGCAGTACTTC.

This clonotype was counted at least ten times. The genes are TRBV14 and TRBJ2-1; 7 bases are shared with TRBD2. With 3 bases clipped from V and 7 bases from J, the junction kept 18 bases outside the gene matches. The CDR3 has 18 residues. The germline V gene encodes CDR1 SGHDN and CDR2 FVKESK. The CDR3 loop is CASSQSRREGRVMNEQFF. CDR3 nucleotide sequence: TGTGCCAGCAGCCAGAGTAGGAGGGAGGGCCGTGTAATGAATGAGCAGTTCTTC.

V gene TRBV24-1 combines with J gene TRBJ2-6, with D possibly TRBD2 on 5 matching bases. Germline CDR1 reads KGHDR; CDR2 reads SFDVKD. CDR3 length: 18 amino acids. Trimming removed 3 bases from V and 1 base from J, with 15 bases in between. The DNA of the CDR3 is TGTGCCACCAGTGATGGCGGACTCGTCGGATCTGGGGCCAACGTCCTGACTTTC. The encoded protein is CATSDGGLVGSGANVLTF.

This rearrangement joins TRBV9 to TRBJ2-7, with 7 bases lining up with TRBD2. CDR1 and CDR2 (germline): SGDLS, YYNGEE. V lost 0 bases, J lost 5 bases, and 5 bases stayed unmatched. The CDR3 is 14 residues long. The CDR3 nucleotides are TGTGCCAGCAGCGTAGGACTAGCTCGCGACGAGCAGTACTTC. Translated: CASSVGLARDEQYF.

In its sample, this clonotype was seen many times. This chain uses TRBV10-3 with TRBJ1-1; D is undetermined. CDR3 length equals 13 residues. The germline CDR1 and CDR2 sequences are ENHRY and SYGVKD. V was pared by 4 bases and J by 5 bases, with 11 bases between. CDR3 protein: CAISGGTATEAFF. Here the CDR3 DNA reads TGTGCCATCAGTGGTGGTACAGCAACTGAAGCTTTCTTT.

This clonotype was counted a few times. This rearrangement joins TRBV5-5 to TRBJ2-7; D is uncertain. Deletions cut 4 bases from V and 3 bases from J, with 14 bases between. The CDR3 runs to 14 residues. CDR1 and CDR2 from the germline V gene are SGHKS and YYEKEE (reference sequence). CDR3: CASSPFIIIYEQYF. The DNA for the CDR3 is TGTGCCAGCAGCCCCTTCATCATAATCTACGAGCAGTACTTC.